These T cell receptor beta chains were read from a single sample in a study of T cells in Graves' hyperthyroidism and ophthalmopathy. MiXCR, run by TCRdb on the multiplex PCR reads, gives a single entry per CDR3 protein. The sample contains hundreds of thousands of distinct CDR3 sequences, about a fifth of which appear only once. Input material: blood. The receptors were gathered from a young woman with Graves' hyperthyroidism. Both conserved end residues are part of each CDR3. D genes are given only for firm matches. The listing skips clone size in some rows; elsewhere it reads once, few, many or a size class.

clone_size: many; j_call: TRBJ1-1; d_call: TRBD1; v_call: TRBV20-1; cdr3_aa: CSASDRGRTEAFF; cdr3_nt: TGCAGTGCTTCAGACAGGGGAAGAACTGAAGCTTTCTTT
clone_size: .; j_call: TRBJ2-7; d_call: TRBD2; v_call: TRBV7-3; cdr3_aa: CASSLRPTSGGAQGEQYF; cdr3_nt: TGTGCCAGCAGCTTAAGGCCCACTAGCGGGGGGGCCCAGGGCGAGCAGTACTTC
clone_size: many; j_call: TRBJ2-7; d_call: .; v_call: TRBV5-1; cdr3_aa: CASSPILEGWHEQYF; cdr3_nt: TGCGCCAGCAGCCCTATCCTGGAAGGGTGGCACGAGCAGTACTTC
clone_size: .; j_call: TRBJ2-7; d_call: .; v_call: TRBV10-3; cdr3_aa: CAIRGATSYEQYF; cdr3_nt: TGTGCCATCAGGGGAGCGACCTCCTACGAGCAGTACTTC
clone_size: many; j_call: TRBJ1-5; d_call: TRBD1; v_call: TRBV20-1; cdr3_aa: CSASKGGGNQPQHF; cdr3_nt: TGCAGTGCTAGTAAAGGGGGCGGAAATCAGCCCCAGCATTTT
clone_size: many; j_call: TRBJ1-5; d_call: .; v_call: TRBV20-1; cdr3_aa: CSARDGDSNQPQHF; cdr3_nt: TGCAGTGCTAGAGATGGCGATAGCAATCAGCCCCAGCATTTT
clone_size: .; j_call: TRBJ2-3; d_call: .; v_call: TRBV6-1; cdr3_aa: CASSAGDTQYF; cdr3_nt: TGTGCCAGCAGTGCAGGAGATACGCAGTATTTT
clone_size: many; j_call: TRBJ2-7; d_call: .; v_call: TRBV20-1; cdr3_aa: CSAARQRNPEQYF; cdr3_nt: TGCAGTGCTGCTAGACAGAGGAATCCCGAGCAGTACTTC
clone_size: .; j_call: TRBJ1-1; d_call: TRBD1; v_call: TRBV5-1; cdr3_aa: CASSLGGQGGSMNTEAFF; cdr3_nt: TGCGCCAGCAGCTTGGGCGGACAGGGGGGATCCATGAACACTGAAGCTTTCTTT
clone_size: once; j_call: TRBJ1-2; d_call: .; v_call: TRBV5-1; cdr3_aa: CTSGLETGTGYGYTF; cdr3_nt: TGCACCAGCGGCTTGGAGACGGGCACCGGTTATGGCTACACCTTC
clone_size: many; j_call: TRBJ1-2; d_call: TRBD1; v_call: TRBV12-3/TRBV12-4; cdr3_aa: CASSLYSVGGLPNYGYTF; cdr3_nt: TGTGCCAGCAGTTTATATTCAGTAGGGGGCCTCCCTAACTATGGCTACACCTTC
clone_size: .; j_call: TRBJ1-1; d_call: .; v_call: TRBV5-1; cdr3_aa: CASSLVGDINTEAFF; cdr3_nt: TGCGCCAGCAGCTTGGTAGGGGACATTAACACTGAAGCTTTCTTT
clone_size: .; j_call: TRBJ2-2; d_call: TRBD2; v_call: TRBV28; cdr3_aa: CASSSRTSGVHTGELFF; cdr3_nt: TGTGCCAGCAGTTCCCGGACTAGCGGGGTTCACACCGGGGAGCTGTTTTTT
clone_size: many; j_call: TRBJ1-1; d_call: .; v_call: TRBV12-3/TRBV12-4; cdr3_aa: CASSLGPQGAFF; cdr3_nt: TGTGCCAGCAGTTTGGGGCCCCAGGGAGCTTTCTTT
clone_size: few; j_call: TRBJ1-6; d_call: .; v_call: TRBV5-1; cdr3_aa: CASSPSRGSNYNSPLHF; cdr3_nt: TGCGCCAGCAGCCCGAGTCGGGGGAGTAACTATAATTCACCCCTCCACTTT
clone_size: .; j_call: TRBJ1-1; d_call: .; v_call: TRBV11-2; cdr3_aa: CASSKTVTEAFF; cdr3_nt: TGTGCCAGCAGCAAAACTGTCACTGAAGCTTTCTTT
clone_size: many; j_call: TRBJ1-2; d_call: .; v_call: TRBV6-1; cdr3_aa: CASSGTDLYGYTF; cdr3_nt: TGTGCCAGCAGTGGCACAGACCTCTATGGCTACACCTTC
clone_size: .; j_call: TRBJ2-7; d_call: .; v_call: TRBV6-2/TRBV6-3; cdr3_aa: CASSPPGAGGKQYF; cdr3_nt: TGTGCCAGCAGCCCACCCGGGGCTGGGGGGAAGCAGTACTTC
clone_size: .; j_call: TRBJ2-7; d_call: TRBD1; v_call: TRBV6-2/TRBV6-3; cdr3_aa: CASSFDRGRYEQYF; cdr3_nt: TGTGCCAGCAGTTTCGACAGGGGGCGGTACGAGCAGTACTTC
clone_size: many; j_call: TRBJ2-7; d_call: .; v_call: TRBV5-1; cdr3_aa: CASSLLVQSYEQYF; cdr3_nt: TGCGCCAGCAGCTTGCTCGTACAGAGTTACGAGCAGTACTTC
clone_size: many; j_call: TRBJ2-2; d_call: .; v_call: TRBV12-3/TRBV12-4; cdr3_aa: CASSFQAEQGGELFF; cdr3_nt: TGTGCCAGCAGTTTTCAGGCAGAGCAGGGCGGGGAGCTGTTTTTT
clone_size: .; j_call: TRBJ2-7; d_call: .; v_call: TRBV2; cdr3_aa: CASSEWQNPYF; cdr3_nt: TGTGCCAGCAGTGAGTGGCAGAATCCCTACTTC
clone_size: many; j_call: TRBJ1-2; d_call: TRBD1; v_call: TRBV18; cdr3_aa: CASSPGQGINYGYTF; cdr3_nt: TGTGCCAGCTCACCGGGACAGGGGATTAACTATGGCTACACCTTC
clone_size: many; j_call: TRBJ2-4; d_call: .; v_call: TRBV28; cdr3_aa: CASSFLGTDIQYF; cdr3_nt: TGTGCCAGCAGTTTCCTAGGAACGGACATTCAGTACTTC
clone_size: many; j_call: TRBJ2-7; d_call: TRBD1; v_call: TRBV5-1; cdr3_aa: CASSLPRQGAWSYEQYF; cdr3_nt: TGCGCCAGCAGCTTGCCCCGACAGGGGGCTTGGTCCTACGAGCAGTACTTC
clone_size: .; j_call: TRBJ2-5; d_call: TRBD2; v_call: TRBV6-1; cdr3_aa: CASSEVAGAQETQYF; cdr3_nt: TGTGCCAGCAGCGAAGTAGCGGGGGCCCAAGAGACCCAGTACTTC
clone_size: .; j_call: TRBJ1-2; d_call: .; v_call: TRBV18; cdr3_aa: CASSPLDGNFYGYTF; cdr3_nt: TGTGCCAGCTCACCACTAGACGGAAACTTCTATGGCTACACCTTC
clone_size: many; j_call: TRBJ2-3; d_call: TRBD2; v_call: TRBV12-3/TRBV12-4; cdr3_aa: CASSAGSGGLPDTQYF; cdr3_nt: TGTGCCAGCAGTGCCGGTAGCGGGGGCCTACCAGATACGCAGTATTTT
clone_size: many; j_call: TRBJ2-5; d_call: .; v_call: TRBV9; cdr3_aa: CASSAIPGPGETQYF; cdr3_nt: TGTGCCAGCAGCGCCATACCGGGGCCGGGAGAGACCCAGTACTTC
clone_size: many; j_call: TRBJ2-7; d_call: .; v_call: TRBV5-1; cdr3_aa: CASSLGPHGGREYF; cdr3_nt: TGCGCCAGCAGCTTGGGGCCACACGGGGGCCGGGAGTACTTC
clone_size: few; j_call: TRBJ1-2; d_call: .; v_call: TRBV4-1; cdr3_aa: CASKRTESDYGYTF; cdr3_nt: TGCGCCAGCAAGAGGACAGAGAGTGACTATGGCTACACCTTC
clone_size: many; j_call: TRBJ2-5; d_call: TRBD2; v_call: TRBV28; cdr3_aa: CASSLFDPLAGNEETQYF; cdr3_nt: TGTGCCAGCAGTTTATTCGACCCACTAGCGGGGAACGAAGAGACCCAGTACTTC
clone_size: many; j_call: TRBJ1-5; d_call: .; v_call: TRBV20-1; cdr3_aa: CSAIQRTNQPQHF; cdr3_nt: TGCAGTGCTATTCAGAGAACTAATCAGCCCCAGCATTTT
clone_size: .; j_call: TRBJ2-7; d_call: .; v_call: TRBV12-3/TRBV12-4; cdr3_aa: CASSFRPVTYEQYF; cdr3_nt: TGTGCCAGCAGTTTTCGTCCTGTGACCTACGAGCAGTACTTC
clone_size: many; j_call: TRBJ1-1; d_call: .; v_call: TRBV2; cdr3_aa: CASSERRTDTEAFF; cdr3_nt: TGTGCCAGCAGTGAAAGGCGGACTGACACTGAAGCTTTCTTT
clone_size: .; j_call: TRBJ1-2; d_call: .; v_call: TRBV11-2; cdr3_aa: CASPASYGYTF; cdr3_nt: TGTGCCAGCCCGGCGAGCTATGGCTACACCTTC
clone_size: many; j_call: TRBJ2-7; d_call: .; v_call: TRBV6-5; cdr3_aa: CASSYERAYEQYF; cdr3_nt: TGTGCCAGCAGTTATGAGCGGGCCTACGAGCAGTACTTC
clone_size: many; j_call: TRBJ1-2; d_call: .; v_call: TRBV15; cdr3_aa: CATSRDRGSNYGYTF; cdr3_nt: TGTGCCACCAGCAGAGACAGGGGATCAAACTATGGCTACACCTTC
clone_size: many; j_call: TRBJ1-4; d_call: TRBD1; v_call: TRBV12-3/TRBV12-4; cdr3_aa: CASSSTGSGTNEKLFF; cdr3_nt: TGTGCCAGCAGTTCGACAGGGTCAGGGACTAATGAAAAACTGTTTTTT
clone_size: many; j_call: TRBJ1-1; d_call: .; v_call: TRBV5-4; cdr3_aa: CASSLSDGVHRAGTEAFF; cdr3_nt: TGTGCCAGCAGCTTGTCCGATGGGGTACACAGGGCTGGTACTGAAGCTTTCTTT
clone_size: few; j_call: TRBJ2-5; d_call: .; v_call: TRBV10-3; cdr3_aa: CAISVGRSSSSVETQYF; cdr3_nt: TGTGCCATCAGTGTAGGAAGGAGCTCCTCCTCGGTGGAGACCCAGTACTTC
clone_size: many; j_call: TRBJ1-2; d_call: .; v_call: TRBV5-4; cdr3_aa: CASSLWTSGSGNYGYTF; cdr3_nt: TGTGCCAGCAGCTTGTGGACCTCGGGATCGGGGAACTATGGCTACACCTTC
clone_size: many; j_call: TRBJ2-7; d_call: .; v_call: TRBV30; cdr3_aa: CAWSVIPDLFNPYEQYF; cdr3_nt: TGTGCCTGGAGTGTAATACCCGACTTATTCAACCCCTACGAGCAGTACTTC
clone_size: .; j_call: TRBJ1-2; d_call: TRBD1; v_call: TRBV12-3/TRBV12-4; cdr3_aa: CASSTAGGASYGYTF; cdr3_nt: TGTGCCAGCAGTACGGCAGGGGGCGCTTCCTATGGCTACACCTTC
clone_size: many; j_call: TRBJ1-2; d_call: .; v_call: TRBV5-1; cdr3_aa: CASSLDGATGGYTF; cdr3_nt: TGCGCCAGCAGCTTGGATGGTGCGACGGGAGGCTACACCTTC
clone_size: few; j_call: TRBJ2-2; d_call: .; v_call: TRBV7-9; cdr3_aa: CASSNLRELFF; cdr3_nt: TGTGCCAGCAGCAACTTGCGGGAGCTGTTTTTT
clone_size: many; j_call: TRBJ2-2; d_call: TRBD1; v_call: TRBV4-2; cdr3_aa: CASSYTGQGDTGELFF; cdr3_nt: TGTGCCAGCAGTTATACAGGACAGGGCGACACCGGGGAGCTGTTTTTT
clone_size: many; j_call: TRBJ2-7; d_call: .; v_call: TRBV6-1; cdr3_aa: CASTGGTTHEQYF; cdr3_nt: TGTGCCAGCACCGGAGGAACTACCCACGAGCAGTACTTC
clone_size: many; j_call: TRBJ2-7; d_call: .; v_call: TRBV4-1; cdr3_aa: CASSQEPPGEQYF; cdr3_nt: TGCGCCAGCAGCCAAGAACCCCCCGGCGAGCAGTACTTC
clone_size: many; j_call: TRBJ1-6; d_call: .; v_call: TRBV12-3/TRBV12-4; cdr3_aa: CASRIDQNSPLHF; cdr3_nt: TGTGCCAGCAGGATAGACCAGAATTCACCCCTCCACTTT
clone_size: many; j_call: TRBJ2-7; d_call: .; v_call: TRBV29-1; cdr3_aa: CSVGSPRYEQYF; cdr3_nt: TGCAGCGTAGGCAGTCCCCGCTACGAGCAGTACTTC
clone_size: many; j_call: TRBJ2-7; d_call: .; v_call: TRBV7-3; cdr3_aa: CASSWKAGAEQYF; cdr3_nt: TGTGCCAGCAGCTGGAAGGCAGGGGCCGAGCAGTACTTC
clone_size: many; j_call: TRBJ1-1; d_call: TRBD1; v_call: TRBV12-3/TRBV12-4; cdr3_aa: CASSRQGARTEAFF; cdr3_nt: TGTGCCAGCAGTCGACAGGGGGCGCGAACTGAAGCTTTCTTT
clone_size: many; j_call: TRBJ1-5; d_call: .; v_call: TRBV6-1; cdr3_aa: CAVPRINQPQHF; cdr3_nt: TGTGCCGTCCCTAGGATCAATCAGCCCCAGCATTTT